The sequence of this T cell receptor (beta chain) was determined in a study of T cell clonotyping in hematopoietic cell transplantation. Study background: Recipients' pretransplant samples followed cytoreduction. Broader study findings: Higher Inverse Simpson Index values in graft donor and pretransplant recipient predicted broader posttransplant TCR diversity. Pathologically expanded recipient clonotypes increased progressively from day 30 to day 180 as diversity fell.

Time point here: recipient sample about 28 days before transplant, after cytoreduction. Samples: about 28 days before transplant, then days 30, 100 and 180 after. V lost 5 bases, J lost 4 bases, and 6 bases lay in between. Germline V gene lookup returns CDR1 SGHRS and CDR2 YFSETQ. The CDR3 consists of 12 residues. The protocol was immunoSEQ multiplex PCR, while the TCRdb copy is restricted to in-frame clones and leaves out a portion. The sample gives some 9,600 clones, roughly 87% of which show up once; more than 12% is in the top ten. Only a few counts were recorded for this clone. Its antigen is unknown.

The chain carries TRBV5-1 and TRBJ2-2; D is unresolved. The input for sequencing was peripheral blood mononuclear cells, taken before stem cell transplant. The receptor was derived from a woman aged 50 to 60 with chronic myeloid leukemia. Some clones in this sample may be carry-over from other donors' samples. CDR3 bases: TGCGCCAGCAGGGAGAGCACCGGGGAGCTGTTTTTT. Amino acid sequence: CASRESTGELFF.